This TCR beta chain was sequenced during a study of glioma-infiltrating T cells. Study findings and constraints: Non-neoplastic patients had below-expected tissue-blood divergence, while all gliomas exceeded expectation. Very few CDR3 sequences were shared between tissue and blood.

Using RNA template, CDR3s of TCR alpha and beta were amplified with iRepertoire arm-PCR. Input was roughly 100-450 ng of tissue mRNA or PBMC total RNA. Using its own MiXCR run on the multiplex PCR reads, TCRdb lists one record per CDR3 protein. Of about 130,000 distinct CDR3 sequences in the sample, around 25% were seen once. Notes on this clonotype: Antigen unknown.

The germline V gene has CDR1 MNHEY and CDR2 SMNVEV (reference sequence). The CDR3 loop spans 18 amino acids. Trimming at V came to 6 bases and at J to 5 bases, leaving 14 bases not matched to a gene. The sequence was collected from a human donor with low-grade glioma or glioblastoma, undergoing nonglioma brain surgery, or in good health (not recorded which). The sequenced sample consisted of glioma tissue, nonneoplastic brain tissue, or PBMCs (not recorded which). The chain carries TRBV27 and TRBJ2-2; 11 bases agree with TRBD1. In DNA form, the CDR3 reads TGTGCCAGCAGCACCTGGACAGGGGGCGCCCCGATGACCGGGGAGCTGTTTTTT. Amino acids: CASSTWTGGAPMTGELFF.